The 18 T cell receptor beta chains below come from one sample, sequenced in a study of T cells in Graves' hyperthyroidism and ophthalmopathy. Amplification of TCR beta CDR3 regions used RNA as the template. HTBI primers drove first-round RT-PCR of the TCR CDR3. TCRdb fed the multiplex PCR reads into MiXCR, producing one record per CDR3 protein. The sample shows hundreds of thousands of distinct CDR3 sequences, approximately 17% of them seen only once. What was sequenced was blood. The receptor set was obtained from a woman aged 18-29 years with Graves' ophthalmopathy.

This clonotype was seen a few times. This chain uses TRBV10-3 with TRBJ2-7; tentatively, D is TRBD1 or TRBD2 (5 bases each). V was cut by 10 bases and J by 0 bases, with 13 bases left in between. The CDR3 loop spans 13 amino acids. Looked up from germline, CDR1 is ENHRY and CDR2 is SYGVKD. CDR3 residues: CATRDPSSYEQYF. Here the CDR3 DNA reads TGTGCCACCCGGGACCCGAGCTCCTACGAGCAGTACTTC.

This clonotype appeared many times. This sequence joins TRBV5-5 and TRBJ1-2; D call uncertain. V was shortened by 4 bases and J by 4 bases, with 14 bases between the two germline ends. The CDR3 runs 14 residues. CDR1 SGHKS and CDR2 YYEKEE come from the germline V gene (reference sequence). CDR3: CASSPTTQSYGYTF. The DNA for the CDR3 is TGTGCCAGCAGCCCAACGACACAGTCCTATGGCTACACCTTC.

This clonotype was seen repeatedly, ten times or more. This sequence joins TRBV28 and TRBJ1-2; no firm D call. CDR3 length equals 14 residues. The ends were cut back, 4 bases at V and 0 bases at J, with 9 bases in the middle. Germline loops: CDR1 MDHEN, CDR2 SYDVKM. The CDR3 bases are TGTGCCAGCAGTTCCTCCCAGGCTAACTATGGCTACACCTTC. Translation gives CASSSSQANYGYTF.

This clonotype was picked up a small number of times. The chain links TRBV7-9 to TRBJ2-2, with a weak D call TRBD2 (5 bases). The CDR3 contains 18 residues. Trimming stripped 7 bases from V and 0 bases from J, with 21 bases between. Germline values: CDR1 SEHNR, CDR2 FQNEAQ (reference sequence). CDR3 region: CASTRSRTSGSNTGELFF. The CDR3 coding sequence is TGTGCCAGCACCCGCTCTCGCACAAGCGGCTCGAACACCGGGGAGCTGTTTTTT.

This clonotype was counted many times. V usage is TRBV20-1 and J usage is TRBJ1-2; the match to TRBD1 covers 8 bases. CDR3 size: 15 residues. Germline CDR1 reads DFQATT; CDR2 reads SNEGSKA (reference sequence). The V and J ends lost 3 bases and 4 bases, in that order; junction bases with no gene match: 10. CDR3 loop: CSASGAGGMGYGYTF. The CDR3 DNA reads TGCAGTGCTAGTGGGGCAGGGGGCATGGGCTATGGCTACACCTTC.

The chain combines TRBV11-1 with TRBJ2-3; possible D gene TRBD1, 7 bases. Between the trimmed V and J ends, which lost 5 bases and 0 bases, there was a span of 15 bases. Germline CDR1 is SGHAT and CDR2 is FQDESV (reference sequence). CDR3 length: 16 amino acids. CDR3 sequence (DNA): TGTGCCAGCAGCGCCCTCGGGGGACAGAGCACAGATACGCAGTATTTT. This encodes CASSALGGQSTDTQYF.

This clonotype came up many times. A junction boundary mismatches the germline segment, possibly from a read error. J is TRBJ2-2 and V is TRBV27, with 8 nucleotides matching TRBD1. The length of the CDR3 is 14 residues. The V gene's germline CDR1 is MNHEY and CDR2 SMNVEV (reference sequence). In DNA form, the CDR3 reads TGTGCCAGCAGTAGGACAGGGAACGCCGGGGAGCTGTTTTTT. This translates into CASSRTGNAGELFF.

This clonotype was observed a handful of times. This may come from a read error, since a much larger clone is one base off. The chain is built from TRBV11-2 and TRBJ2-7; perhaps D is TRBD1 or TRBD2 (6 bases each). V shed 2 bases and J shed 3 bases, with 17 bases lying between them. This CDR3 contains 16 residues. Looked up from germline, CDR1 is SGHAT and CDR2 is FQNNGV. CDR3 in DNA: TGTGCCAGCAGCTTAAATTTTGGGGGGCCCTTCTACGAGCAGTACTTC. It yields the protein CASSLNFGGPFYEQYF. Drawing the rest from reference TRBV11-2 and TRBJ2-7, the complete variable domain is EAGVAQSPRYKIIEKRQSVAFWCNPISGHATLYWYQQILGQGPKLLIQFQNNGVVDDSQLPKDRFSAERLKGVDSTLKIQPAKLEDSAVYLCASSLNFGGPFYEQYFGPGTRLTVT.

The chain employs TRBV2 and TRBJ1-5; 7 positions agree with TRBD1. The V gene end was trimmed by 2 bases and the J gene end by 9 bases; junction bases not matched to a gene: 10. Per the germline V gene, CDR1 is SNHLY and CDR2 is FYNNEI. CDR3 size: 15 residues. The CDR3 here is CASSERDSLKGPQHF. Here the CDR3 DNA reads TGTGCCAGCAGTGAACGGGACAGCTTGAAGGGGCCCCAGCATTTT.

The V call is TRBV4-3, the J call TRBJ2-4, with a possible D match to TRBD1 (6 bases). The CDR3 has 15 residues. V gave up 4 bases and J gave up 2 bases, with 12 bases separating them. Germline lookup yields CDR1 LGHNA and CDR2 YSLEER. CDR3 in amino acids: CASSREQGPKNIQYF. CDR3 bases: TGCGCCAGCAGCCGGGAACAGGGCCCCAAAAACATTCAGTACTTC.

This clonotype was observed at least ten times. This chain uses TRBV12-3 or TRBV12-4 with TRBJ2-1; weak D call: TRBD2 (5 bases). This CDR3 comprises 12 residues. Trimming removed 6 bases from V and 10 bases from J, with 13 bases in between. The CDR3 DNA reads TGTGCCAGCAGCCAGTCCGGGATCGAGCAGTTCTTC. Protein sequence: CASSQSGIEQFF.

This clonotype was detected many times. The gene calls are TRBV6-1 and TRBJ1-5, with TRBD1 matching over 8 bases. Germline V lookup: CDR1 MNHNS, CDR2 SASEGT. CDR3 length equals 15 residues. V shed 1 base, J shed 6 bases, and the junction held 5 bases outside the gene matches. DNA of the CDR3: TGTGCCAGCAGTGAAGAGGCAGGGGGCGTTCAGCCCCAGCATTTT. Translation gives CASSEEAGGVQPQHF.

This clonotype showed up many times. CDR3 residues: CASCWNTEAFF. The CDR3 nucleotides read TGTGCCAGTTGCTGGAACACTGAAGCTTTCTTT. This rearrangement joins TRBV30 to TRBJ1-1; the D is unclear. Germline CDR1 reads GTSNPN; CDR2 reads SVGIG (reference sequence). This CDR3 has 11 residues. V lost 8 bases, J lost 1 base, and 8 bases lay in between. Full variable domain (remainder filled in from reference TRBV30 and TRBJ1-1): SQTIHQWPATLVQPVGSPLSLECTVEGTSNPNLYWYRQAAGRGLQLLFYSVGIGQISSEVPQNLSASRPQDRQFILSSKKLLLSDSGFYLCASCWNTEAFFGQGTRLTVV.

The sample holds many counts of this clonotype. The chain couples TRBV4-2 to TRBJ2-3, with D hard to call. The germline V gene has CDR1 LGHNA and CDR2 YNFKEQ. This CDR3 spans 14 amino acids. V dropped 5 bases and J dropped 6 bases, with 15 bases sitting between them. CDR3 loop: CASSYGQKEDTQYF. The CDR3 coding sequence is TGTGCCAGCAGCTACGGGCAGAAGGAGGATACGCAGTATTTT.

The chain recombines TRBV20-1 with TRBJ1-1, with TRBD1 identical over 8 bases. The CDR3 loop spans 15 amino acids. V lost 1 base, J lost 0 bases, and 4 bases stayed unmatched. The germline CDR1 and CDR2 sequences are DFQATT and SNEGSKA (reference sequence). CDR3 protein: CSARAVGQVNTEAFF. The DNA for the CDR3 is TGCAGTGCTAGAGCCGTGGGACAGGTGAACACTGAAGCTTTCTTT.

This clonotype has just a few counts. This chain joins TRBV18 and TRBJ1-2; D possibly corresponds to TRBD1 (5 bases). The CDR3 is made up of 16 amino acids. From germline, CDR1 is KGHSH and CDR2 LQKENI. Deletions cut 2 bases from V and 0 bases from J, with 13 bases between. DNA for the CDR3: TGTGCCAGCTCACCAATGAGGGGTACTACTAACTATGGCTACACCTTC. Translated: CASSPMRGTTNYGYTF. Combining the CDR3 with reference TRBV18 and TRBJ1-2 gives the whole variable domain NAGVMQNPRHLVRRRGQEARLRCSPMKGHSHVYWYRQLPEEGLKFMVYLQKENIIDESGMPKERFSAEFPKEGPSILRIQQVVRGDSAAYFCASSPMRGTTNYGYTFGSGTRLTVV.

This clonotype has at least ten counts. V gene TRBV12-3 or TRBV12-4 combines with J gene TRBJ2-7, with 9 bases lining up with TRBD1. CDR3 size: 15 residues. V shed 2 bases and J 6 bases; nucleotides not matched to a gene: 8. CDR3 DNA sequence: TGTGCCAGCAGTTTAAGCGGACAGGGGAATTCCGAGCAGTACTTC. It codes for CASSLSGQGNSEQYF.

The chain carries TRBV4-3 and TRBJ2-3; no clear D. Germline V CDR1 and CDR2: LGHNA, YSLEER. The CDR3 is 14 residues long. Trimming took off 0 bases at V and 6 bases at J, with 10 bases between the two ends. CDR3 amino acids: CASSQDQSADTQYF. The CDR3 DNA follows: TGCGCCAGCAGCCAAGATCAATCCGCGGATACGCAGTATTTT.